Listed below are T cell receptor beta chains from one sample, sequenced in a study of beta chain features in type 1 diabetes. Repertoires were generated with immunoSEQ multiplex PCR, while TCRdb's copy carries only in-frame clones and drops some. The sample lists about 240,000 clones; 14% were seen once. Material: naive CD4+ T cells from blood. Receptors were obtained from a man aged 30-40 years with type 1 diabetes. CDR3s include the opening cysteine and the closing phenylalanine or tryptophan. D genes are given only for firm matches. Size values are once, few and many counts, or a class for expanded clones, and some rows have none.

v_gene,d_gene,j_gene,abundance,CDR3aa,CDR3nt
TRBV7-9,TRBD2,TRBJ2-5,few,CASSLWLAGQETQYF,TGTGCCAGCAGCTTATGGCTAGCGGGGCAAGAGACCCAGTACTTC
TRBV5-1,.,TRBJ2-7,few,CASSDNPAYEQYF,TGCGCCAGCAGCGACAACCCCGCCTACGAGCAGTACTTC
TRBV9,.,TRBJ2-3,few,CASSVGQGPPSSTSMDTQYF,TGTGCCAGCAGCGTAGGTCAGGGACCGCCCTCTTCGACTAGTATGGATACGCAGTATTTT
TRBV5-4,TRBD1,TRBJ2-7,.,CASSSGQGPYEQYF,TGTGCCAGCAGCTCGGGACAGGGACCATACGAGCAGTACTTC
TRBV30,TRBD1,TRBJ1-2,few,CAWRGTTGEGYTF,TGTGCCTGGAGGGGCACCACAGGGGAAGGCTACACCTTC
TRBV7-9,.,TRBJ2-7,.,CASSPSWEPPYEQYF,TGTGCCAGCAGCCCGAGCTGGGAGCCACCCTACGAGCAGTACTTC
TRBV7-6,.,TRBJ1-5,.,CASSRSSGNQPQHF,TGTGCCAGCAGCCGGTCGTCGGGCAATCAGCCCCAGCATTTT
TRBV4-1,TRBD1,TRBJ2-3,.,CASSQEGQGYTDTQYF,TGCGCCAGCAGCCAAGAGGGACAGGGTTACACAGATACGCAGTATTTT
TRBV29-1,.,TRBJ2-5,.,CSVEKTADRTQYF,TGCAGCGTTGAGAAGACAGCTGATAGAACCCAGTACTTC
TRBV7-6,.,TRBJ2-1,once,CASSSLGGSTYNEQFF,TGTGCCAGCAGCTCGCTTGGTGGCTCGACCTACAATGAGCAGTTCTTC
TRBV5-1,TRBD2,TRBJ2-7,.,CASSPRGGPGSEQYF,TGCGCCAGCAGCCCCCGGGGGGGACCTGGGTCCGAGCAGTACTTC
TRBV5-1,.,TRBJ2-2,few,CASSYDSNTGELFF,TGCGCCAGCAGCTACGACAGCAACACCGGGGAGCTGTTTTTT
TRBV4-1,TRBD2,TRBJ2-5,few,CASSQEAGGGLAGGLETQYF,TGCGCCAGCAGCCAGGAAGCCGGGGGGGGACTAGCGGGAGGGCTGGAGACCCAGTACTTC
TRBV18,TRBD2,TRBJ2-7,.,CASSPTSGGVSYEQYF,TGTGCCAGCTCACCAACTAGCGGGGGTGTCTCCTACGAGCAGTACTTC
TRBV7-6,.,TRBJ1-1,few,CASSLRQTTEAFF,TGTGCCAGCAGCTTACGACAGACCACTGAAGCTTTCTTT
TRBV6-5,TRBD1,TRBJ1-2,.,CASSTGTVFNYGYTF,TGTGCCAGCAGTACCGGGACAGTGTTTAACTATGGCTACACCTTC
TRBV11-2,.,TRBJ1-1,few,CASSLGQALNTEAFF,TGTGCCAGCAGCTTAGGACAGGCGCTGAACACTGAAGCTTTCTTT
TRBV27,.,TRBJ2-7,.,CASSPHRVIAYEQYF,TGTGCCAGCAGTCCCCACAGGGTAATAGCCTACGAGCAGTACTTC
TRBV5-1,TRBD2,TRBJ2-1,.,CASSLGTSGGKQFF,TGCGCCAGCAGCCTGGGGACTAGCGGGGGGAAGCAGTTCTTC
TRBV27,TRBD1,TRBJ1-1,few,CASQVTGVMNTEAFF,TGTGCCAGCCAGGTGACAGGGGTCATGAACACTGAAGCTTTCTTT
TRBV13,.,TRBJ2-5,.,CASSLVNQETQYF,TGTGCCAGCAGCTTAGTAAACCAAGAGACCCAGTACTTC
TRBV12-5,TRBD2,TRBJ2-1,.,CASGSGLAGAYNEQFF,TGTGCTAGTGGTTCTGGACTAGCGGGGGCCTACAATGAGCAGTTCTTC
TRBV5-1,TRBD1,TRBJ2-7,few,CASSSGTGAPRQYF,TGCGCCAGCAGTTCCGGGACAGGGGCGCCCCGACAGTACTTC
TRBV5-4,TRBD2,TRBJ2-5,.,CASSWLAGLTETQYF,TGTGCCAGCAGCTGGCTAGCGGGGCTGACGGAGACCCAGTACTTC
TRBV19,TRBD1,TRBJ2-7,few,CASSTGTGNTYEQYF,TGTGCCAGTAGTACTGGGACAGGGAACACCTACGAGCAGTACTTC
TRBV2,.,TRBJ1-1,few,CASSEDRATEAFF,TGTGCCAGCAGTGAAGACAGGGCCACTGAAGCTTTCTTT
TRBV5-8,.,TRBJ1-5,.,CASSLNTGSANQPQHF,TGTGCCAGCAGCTTAAATACAGGGAGCGCTAATCAGCCCCAGCATTTT
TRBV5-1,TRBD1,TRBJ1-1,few,CASSPLGGQGLTEAFF,TGCGCCAGCAGCCCCTTAGGGGGACAGGGGCTAACTGAAGCTTTCTTT
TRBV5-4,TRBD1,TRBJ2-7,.,CASSQGQIYEQYF,TGTGCCAGCAGCCAGGGACAGATCTACGAGCAGTACTTC
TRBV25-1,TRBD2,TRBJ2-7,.,CASSDGPRLAGYEQYF,TGTGCCAGCAGTGACGGTCCCCGTCTAGCGGGGTACGAGCAGTACTTC
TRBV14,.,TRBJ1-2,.,CASSQDGYGYTF,TGTGCCAGCAGCCAAGACGGCTATGGCTACACCTTC
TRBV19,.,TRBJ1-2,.,CASSTDIPYGYTF,TGTGCCAGTAGTACGGACATTCCCTATGGCTACACCTTC
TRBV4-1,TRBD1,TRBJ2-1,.,CASRGVQGATYNEQFF,TGCGCCAGCAGGGGGGTCCAGGGGGCAACCTACAATGAGCAGTTCTTC
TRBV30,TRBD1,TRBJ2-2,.,CASLRQGTGELFF,TGTGCCTCTTTGCGACAGGGAACCGGGGAGCTGTTTTTT
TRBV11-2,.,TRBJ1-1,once,CASSPLWNTEAFF,TGTGCCAGCAGCCCCCTGTGGAACACTGAAGCTTTCTTT
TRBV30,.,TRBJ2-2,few,CAWSQGSGELFF,TGTGCCTGGAGCCAGGGATCTGGGGAGCTGTTTTTT
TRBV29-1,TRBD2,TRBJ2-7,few,CSAGTSPSYEQYF,TGCAGCGCTGGGACTAGCCCGTCCTACGAGCAGTACTTC
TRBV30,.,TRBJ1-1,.,CAWDPAARTEAFF,TGTGCCTGGGACCCGGCGGCTAGGACTGAAGCTTTCTTT
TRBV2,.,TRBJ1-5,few,CASQGGNINQPQHF,TGTGCCAGCCAGGGCGGGAACATCAATCAGCCCCAGCATTTT
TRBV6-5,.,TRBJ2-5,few,CASSYSVGAETQYF,TGTGCCAGCAGTTACTCGGTGGGGGCGGAGACCCAGTACTTC